One sample yielded the 8 T cell receptor beta chains listed below, sequenced in a study of blood T cell repertoires in COVID-19. The assay was immunoSEQ multiplex PCR, and TCRdb's table has in-frame clones only and misses some. The table has 150,000 or so clones, roughly 83% seen once. The specimen was peripheral blood. These receptor sequences come from a woman in her sixties or seventies with COVID-19, enrolled during active disease.

The V and J genes are TRBV14 and TRBJ1-2; D may be TRBD1 (6 bases). V was shortened by 2 bases and J by 3 bases, with 16 bases between the two germline ends. This CDR3 has 16 amino acids. Germline-derived CDR1 and CDR2 are SGHDN and FVKESK. CDR3 coding DNA: TGTGCCAGCAGCCAATATAGGGGCAGGGGTGACTATGGCTACACCTTC. Amino acid sequence: CASSQYRGRGDYGYTF.

CDR3 sequence (DNA): TGTGCCAGCAGCTCGCAGGGGGCTAATTCACCCCTCCACTTT. Residues: CASSSQGANSPLHF. This rearrangement joins TRBV7-3 to TRBJ1-6; 8 bases line up with TRBD1. This CDR3 is 14 amino acids long. J was trimmed by 6 bases and V by 4 bases; bases with no gene match: 2. Germline V lookup: CDR1 SGHTA, CDR2 FQGTGA.

This clone has only one observation. The chain couples TRBV6-1 to TRBJ2-2; D uncertain. CDR1 is MNHNS, CDR2 SASEGT, per germline. The ends were cut back, 3 bases at V and 4 bases at J, with 6 bases in the middle. The CDR3 is 13 residues long. CDR3 loop: CASSEGRTGELFF. DNA of the CDR3: TGTGCCAGCAGTGAGGGCCGCACCGGGGAGCTGTTTTTT.

The chain combines TRBV15 with TRBJ1-4; D unresolved. V was trimmed by 0 bases and J by 5 bases, leaving 13 bases between them. Germline V gene data show CDR1 as LNHNV and CDR2 as YYDKDF (reference sequence). The CDR3 contains 16 residues. CDR3 sequence reads: CATSRDPVGRNEKLFF. The CDR3, as DNA: TGTGCCACCAGCAGAGACCCCGTCGGCAGGAATGAAAAACTGTTTTTT.

The V and J genes are TRBV29-1 and TRBJ1-1; no firm D call. Trimming cost V 0 bases and J 5 bases, with 16 bases left between them. The CDR3 covers 15 residues. Germline V gene sequence: CDR1 SQVTM, CDR2 ANQGSEA. CDR3 sequence: CSVEDRGSWVTEAFF. The CDR3 region has the DNA TGCAGCGTTGAAGATCGGGGATCCTGGGTTACTGAAGCTTTCTTT.

This chain uses TRBV6-5 with TRBJ2-7; TRBD1 is a possible D gene (6 bases). The CDR3 spans 14 residues. With 8 bases removed from V and 2 bases from J, the gap between germline ends came to 16 bases. Per the germline V gene, CDR1 is MNHEY and CDR2 is SVGAGI. The CDR3 DNA reads TGTGCCAGCGGAGGCAGGGGACCCGCCTACGAGCAGTACTTC. This codes for CASGGRGPAYEQYF.

The CDR3 sequence: CASSRTGWSNQPQHF. For the CDR3, the DNA is TGTGCCAGCAGTAGGACAGGGTGGAGCAATCAGCCCCAGCATTTT. The V call is TRBV2, the J call TRBJ1-5; 8 bases line up with TRBD1. The V and J ends lost 5 bases and 1 base, in that order; junction bases with no gene match: 4. Germline assignment: CDR1 SNHLY and CDR2 FYNNEI. The CDR3 has 15 amino acids.

This chain connects TRBV7-9 to TRBJ2-3; 10 nucleotides match TRBD2. Germline CDR1 SEHNR, CDR2 FQNEAQ (reference sequence). Losses at the gene ends were 3 bases for V and 1 base for J; bases not matched to a gene: 1. CDR3 length: 15 residues. For the CDR3, the DNA is TGTGCCAGCAGCTTCGGGACTAGCGGCACAGATACGCAGTATTTT. Protein sequence: CASSFGTSGTDTQYF.